This TCR beta chain was sequenced in a study of blood T cell repertoires in COVID-19. Study-wide context: Researchers got acute and convalescent COVID-19 samples from the United States, Italy and Spain. PBMCs, B-cell-depleted T cells, or T cells were the source of the cDNA or gDNA that made up the material.

Data came from immunoSEQ multiplex PCR; TCRdb stores just in-frame clones and leaves some out. Seen here are almost 350,000 clones, roughly 90% observed once, and the top ten hold over 1%. V dropped 0 bases and J dropped 2 bases, with 11 bases sitting between them. The CDR3 is 15 residues long. Germline CDR1 reads SGHAT; CDR2 reads FQNNGV. Up to 2 weeks before entering the study, exposed participants had met a COVID-19 case. The TCR sequence derives from a woman aged 30 to 39 who had been exposed to COVID-19. The chain carries TRBV11-2 and TRBJ2-7, with TRBD2 as a possible D gene (6 bases). The specimen was PBMCs or T cells enriched from blood (not recorded which). Here the CDR3 DNA reads TGTGCCAGCAGCTTAGATTTCGGAGGGCCCTACGAGCAGTACTTC. Its protein product is CASSLDFGGPYEQYF.